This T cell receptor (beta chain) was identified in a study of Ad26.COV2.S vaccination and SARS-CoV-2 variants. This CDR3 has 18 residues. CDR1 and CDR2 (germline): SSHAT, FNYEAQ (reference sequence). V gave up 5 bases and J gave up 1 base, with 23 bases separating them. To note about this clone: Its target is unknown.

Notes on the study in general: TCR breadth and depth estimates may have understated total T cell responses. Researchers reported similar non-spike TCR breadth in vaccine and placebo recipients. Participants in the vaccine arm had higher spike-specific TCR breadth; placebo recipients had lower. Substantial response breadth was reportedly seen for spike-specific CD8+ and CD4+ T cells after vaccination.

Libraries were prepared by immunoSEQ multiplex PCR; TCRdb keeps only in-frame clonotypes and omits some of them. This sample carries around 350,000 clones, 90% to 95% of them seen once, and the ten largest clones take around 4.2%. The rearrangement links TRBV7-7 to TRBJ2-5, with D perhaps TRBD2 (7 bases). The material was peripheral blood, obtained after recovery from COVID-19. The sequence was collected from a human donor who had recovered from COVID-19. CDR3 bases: TGTGCCAGCAGCCCCTCCCCCCGCAGGGGAGGGGGCCAAGAGACCCAGTACTTC. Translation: CASSPSPRRGGGQETQYF.